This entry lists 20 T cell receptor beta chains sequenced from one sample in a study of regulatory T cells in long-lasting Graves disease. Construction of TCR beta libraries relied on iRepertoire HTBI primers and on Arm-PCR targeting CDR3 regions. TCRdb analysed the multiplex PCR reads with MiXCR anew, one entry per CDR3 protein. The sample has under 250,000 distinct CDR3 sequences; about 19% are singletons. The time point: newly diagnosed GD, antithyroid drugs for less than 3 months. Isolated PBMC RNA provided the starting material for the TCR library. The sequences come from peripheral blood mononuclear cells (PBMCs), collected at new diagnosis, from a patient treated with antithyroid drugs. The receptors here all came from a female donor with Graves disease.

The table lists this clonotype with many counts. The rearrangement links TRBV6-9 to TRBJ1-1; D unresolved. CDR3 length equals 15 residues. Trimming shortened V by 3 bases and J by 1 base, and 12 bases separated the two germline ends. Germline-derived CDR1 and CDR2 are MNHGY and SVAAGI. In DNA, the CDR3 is TGTGCCAGCAGTTACTCTCGGGGTGGGAACACTGAAGCTTTCTTT. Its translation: CASSYSRGGNTEAFF.

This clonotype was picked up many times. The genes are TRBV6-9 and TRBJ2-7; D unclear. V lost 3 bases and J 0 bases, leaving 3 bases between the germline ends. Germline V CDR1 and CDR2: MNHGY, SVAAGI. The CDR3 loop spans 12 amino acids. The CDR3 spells CASSYISYEQYF. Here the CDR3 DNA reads TGTGCCAGCAGTTACATCTCCTACGAGCAGTACTTC.

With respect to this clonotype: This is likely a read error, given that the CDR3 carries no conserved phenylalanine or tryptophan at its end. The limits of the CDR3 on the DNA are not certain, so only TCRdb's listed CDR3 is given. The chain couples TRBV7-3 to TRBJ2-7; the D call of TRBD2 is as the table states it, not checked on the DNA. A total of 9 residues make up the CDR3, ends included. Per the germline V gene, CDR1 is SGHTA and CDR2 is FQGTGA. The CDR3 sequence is CASSPGLAG.

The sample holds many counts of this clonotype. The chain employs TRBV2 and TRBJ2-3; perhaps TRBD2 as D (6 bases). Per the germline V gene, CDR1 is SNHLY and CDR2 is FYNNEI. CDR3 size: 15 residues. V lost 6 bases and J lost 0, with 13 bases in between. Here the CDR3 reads CASRGPSGSTDTQYF. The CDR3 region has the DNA TGTGCCAGCAGGGGGCCCAGCGGGAGCACAGATACGCAGTATTTT.

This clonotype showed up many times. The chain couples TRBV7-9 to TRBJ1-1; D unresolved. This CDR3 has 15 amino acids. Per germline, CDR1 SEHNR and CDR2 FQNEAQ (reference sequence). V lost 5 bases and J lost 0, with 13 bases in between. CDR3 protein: CASSDQQYLNTEAFF. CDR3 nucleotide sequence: TGTGCCAGCAGCGATCAACAGTACTTGAACACTGAAGCTTTCTTT. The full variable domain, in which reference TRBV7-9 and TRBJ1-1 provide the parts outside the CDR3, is DTGVSQNPRHKITKRGQNVTFRCDPISEHNRLYWYRQTLGQGPEFLTYFQNEAQLEKSRLLSDRFSAERPKGSFSTLEIQRTEQGDSAMYLCASSDQQYLNTEAFFGQGTRLTVV.

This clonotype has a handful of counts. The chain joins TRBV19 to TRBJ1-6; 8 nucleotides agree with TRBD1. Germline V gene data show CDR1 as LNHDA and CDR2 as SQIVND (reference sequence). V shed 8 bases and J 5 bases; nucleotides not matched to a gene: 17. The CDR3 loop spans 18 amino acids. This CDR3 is CASRKGQGRGHDNSPLHF. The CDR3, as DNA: TGTGCCAGTCGAAAAGGACAGGGAAGGGGTCACGATAATTCACCCCTCCACTTT.

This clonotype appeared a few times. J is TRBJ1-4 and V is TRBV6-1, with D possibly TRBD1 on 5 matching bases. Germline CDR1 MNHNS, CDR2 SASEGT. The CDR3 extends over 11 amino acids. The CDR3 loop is CAARGGEKLFF. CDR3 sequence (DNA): TGTGCGGCAAGGGGAGGAGAAAAACTGTTTTTT.

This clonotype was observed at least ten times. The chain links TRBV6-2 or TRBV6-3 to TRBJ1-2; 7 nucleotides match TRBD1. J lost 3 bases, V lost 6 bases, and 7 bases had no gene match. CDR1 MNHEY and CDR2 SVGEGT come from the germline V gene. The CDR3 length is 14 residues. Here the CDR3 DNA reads TGTGCCAGCAGCCAAAAGGGGGCGGACTATGGCTACACCTTC. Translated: CASSQKGADYGYTF.

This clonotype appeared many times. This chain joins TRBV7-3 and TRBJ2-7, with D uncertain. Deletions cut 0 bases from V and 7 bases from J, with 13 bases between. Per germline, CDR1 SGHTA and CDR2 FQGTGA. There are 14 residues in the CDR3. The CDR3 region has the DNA TGTGCCAGCAGCTTAACATATGGAGACGGTGAGCAGTACTTC. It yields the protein CASSLTYGDGEQYF.

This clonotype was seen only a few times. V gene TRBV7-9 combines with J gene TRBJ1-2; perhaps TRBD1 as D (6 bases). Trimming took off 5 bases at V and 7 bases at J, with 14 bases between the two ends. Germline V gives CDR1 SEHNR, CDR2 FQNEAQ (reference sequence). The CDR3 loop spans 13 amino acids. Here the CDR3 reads CASSTPRDTGYTF. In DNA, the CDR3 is TGTGCCAGCAGCACCCCCCGGGACACTGGCTACACCTTC.

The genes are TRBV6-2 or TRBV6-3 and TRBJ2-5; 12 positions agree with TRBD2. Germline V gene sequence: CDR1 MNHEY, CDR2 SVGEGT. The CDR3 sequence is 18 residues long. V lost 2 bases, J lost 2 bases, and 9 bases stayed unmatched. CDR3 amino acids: CASSYQLAGGPGQETQYF. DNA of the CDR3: TGTGCCAGCAGTTACCAGCTAGCGGGGGGGCCGGGGCAAGAGACCCAGTACTTC.

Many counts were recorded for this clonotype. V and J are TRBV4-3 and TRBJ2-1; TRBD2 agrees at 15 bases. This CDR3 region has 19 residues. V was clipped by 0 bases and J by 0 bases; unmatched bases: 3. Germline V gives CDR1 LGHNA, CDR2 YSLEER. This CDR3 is CASSQEGLAGGGSYNEQFF. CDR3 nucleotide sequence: TGCGCCAGCAGCCAAGAGGGACTAGCGGGGGGTGGCTCCTACAATGAGCAGTTCTTC.

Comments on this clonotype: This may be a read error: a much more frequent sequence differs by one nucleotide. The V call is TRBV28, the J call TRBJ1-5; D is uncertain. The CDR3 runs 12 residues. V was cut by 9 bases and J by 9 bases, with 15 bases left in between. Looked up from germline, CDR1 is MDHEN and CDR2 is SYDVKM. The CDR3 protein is CASNSADRPQHF. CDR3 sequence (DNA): TGTGCCAGTAACAGCGCTGATCGGCCCCAGCATTTT.

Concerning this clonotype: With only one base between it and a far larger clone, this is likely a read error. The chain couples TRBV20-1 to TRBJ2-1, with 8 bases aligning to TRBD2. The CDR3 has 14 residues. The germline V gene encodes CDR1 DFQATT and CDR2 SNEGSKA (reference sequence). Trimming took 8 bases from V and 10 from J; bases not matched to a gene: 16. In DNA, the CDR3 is TGCAGTCCTAAGAGAGCGGGAGTACCCTACGAGCAGTTCTTC. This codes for CSPKRAGVPYEQFF.

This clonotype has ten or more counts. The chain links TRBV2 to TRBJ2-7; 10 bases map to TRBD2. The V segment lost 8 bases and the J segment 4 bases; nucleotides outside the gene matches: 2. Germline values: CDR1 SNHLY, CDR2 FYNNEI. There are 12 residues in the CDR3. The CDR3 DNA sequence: TGTGCCAGCGGGACTAGCGAGTACGAGCAGTACTTC. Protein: CASGTSEYEQYF.

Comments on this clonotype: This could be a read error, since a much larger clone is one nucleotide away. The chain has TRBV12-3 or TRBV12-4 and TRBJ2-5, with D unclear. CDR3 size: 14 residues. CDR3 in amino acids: CASNPGPYSETQCF. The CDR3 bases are TGTGCCAGCAACCCGGGCCCATACTCAGAGACCCAGTGCTTC.

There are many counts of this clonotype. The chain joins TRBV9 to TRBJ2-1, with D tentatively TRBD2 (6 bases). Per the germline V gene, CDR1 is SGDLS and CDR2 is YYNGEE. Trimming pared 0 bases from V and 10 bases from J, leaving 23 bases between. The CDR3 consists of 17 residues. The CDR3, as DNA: TGTGCCAGCAGCGTAGGGGGAGGAGGGGTGGGCCGCCCGGAGCAGTTCTTC. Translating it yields CASSVGGGGVGRPEQFF. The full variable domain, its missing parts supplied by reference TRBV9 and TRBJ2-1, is DSGVTQTPKHLITATGQRVTLRCSPRSGDLSVYWYQQSLDQGLQFLIQYYNGEERAKGNILERFSAQQFPDLHSELNLSSLELGDSALYFCASSVGGGGVGRPEQFFGPGTRLTVL.

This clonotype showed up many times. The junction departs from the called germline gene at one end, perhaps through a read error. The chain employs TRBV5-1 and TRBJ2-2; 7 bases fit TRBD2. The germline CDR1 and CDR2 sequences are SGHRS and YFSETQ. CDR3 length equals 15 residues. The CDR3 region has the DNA TGTGCCAGCAGCTTGGGGTCGGGAGGTACCGGGGAGCTGTTTTTT. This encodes CASSLGSGGTGELFF.

The DNA of the CDR3 is TGTGCCAGCAGGCGGGACAGCCTCCCCTACGAGCAGTACTTC. Its translation is CASRRDSLPYEQYF. This chain links TRBV6-1 with TRBJ2-7, with D possibly matching TRBD1 (7 bases). Trimming pared 6 bases from V and 2 bases from J, leaving 14 bases between. Germline V gene lookup returns CDR1 MNHNS and CDR2 SASEGT. The CDR3 is 14 amino acids.

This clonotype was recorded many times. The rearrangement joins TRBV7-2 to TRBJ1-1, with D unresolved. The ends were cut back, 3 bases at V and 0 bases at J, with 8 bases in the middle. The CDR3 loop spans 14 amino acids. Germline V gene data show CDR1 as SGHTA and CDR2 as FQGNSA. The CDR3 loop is CASSFLSMNTEAFF. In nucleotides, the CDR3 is TGTGCCAGCAGCTTCCTCTCGATGAACACTGAAGCTTTCTTT.